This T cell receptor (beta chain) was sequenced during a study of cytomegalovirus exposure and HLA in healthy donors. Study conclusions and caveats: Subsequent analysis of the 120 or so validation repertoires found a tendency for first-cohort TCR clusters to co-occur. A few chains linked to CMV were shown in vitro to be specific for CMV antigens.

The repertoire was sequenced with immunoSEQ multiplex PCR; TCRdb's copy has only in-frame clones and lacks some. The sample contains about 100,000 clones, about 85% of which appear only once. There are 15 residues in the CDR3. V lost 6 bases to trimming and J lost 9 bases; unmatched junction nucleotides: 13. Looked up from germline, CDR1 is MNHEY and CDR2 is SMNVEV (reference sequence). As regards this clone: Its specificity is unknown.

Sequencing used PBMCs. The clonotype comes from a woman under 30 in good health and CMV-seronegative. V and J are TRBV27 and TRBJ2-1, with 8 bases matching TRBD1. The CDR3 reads CASRDRVVSWSEQFF. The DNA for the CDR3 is TGTGCCAGCAGGGACAGGGTAGTAAGTTGGAGTGAGCAGTTCTTC.